The present T cell receptor beta chain was sequenced within a study of shared clonotypes between healthy human individuals. Trimming took 4 bases from V and 4 from J, leaving 16 bases between them. The germline V gene encodes CDR1 SGDLS and CDR2 YYNGEE. The CDR3 is made up of 15 amino acids. TCRdb's table, derived via immunoSEQ multiplex PCR, lists solely in-frame clones and lacks some. The data contain under 2,000,000 clones, about 95% of them singletons. Naivety among CD8 cells was defined by CD45RO negativity and positive CCR7 selection, thereby excluding terminally differentiated effector memory CD45RA+ cells.

This chain connects TRBV9 to TRBJ2-3; D assignment may be TRBD1 or TRBD2 (6 bases each). This TCR was sampled from a man younger than 30 in good health. The sequenced sample was naive CD8+ T cells sorted from blood. The CDR3 protein is CASSLWGAYADTQYF. In DNA, the CDR3 is TGTGCCAGCAGCCTCTGGGGGGCGTATGCAGATACGCAGTATTTT. The full variable domain, with the rest looked up from reference TRBV9 and TRBJ2-3, is DSGVTQTPKHLITATGQRVTLRCSPRSGDLSVYWYQQSLDQGLQFLIQYYNGEERAKGNILERFSAQQFPDLHSELNLSSLELGDSALYFCASSLWGAYADTQYFGPGTRLTVL.